This TCR beta chain was documented in a study of EBV T-cell therapy then PD-1 blockade in nasopharyngeal carcinoma. Measured with immunoSEQ multiplex PCR; TCRdb has only the in-frame clones, and not every one. The sample has approximately 23,000 clones, approximately 83% seen once; the top ten hold 24%. Treatment denoted: AdE1-LMPpoly-expanded autologous EBV-specific T-cell therapy followed by anti-PD-1 nivolumab. This CDR3 has 15 amino acids. The J segment lost 5 bases and the V segment lost 3 bases, leaving 9 bases of the junction unmatched. The germline CDR1 and CDR2 sequences are SGDLS and YYNGEE. Notes on this clone: The antigen is undetermined.

The chain joins TRBV9 to TRBJ2-7; 9 bases agree with TRBD1. Specimen: CD8+ T cells from blood, collected at day -245 from a patient whose treatment included autologous EBV-specific T cells and nivolumab. This TCR came from a man between 40 and 49 years old with nasopharyngeal carcinoma. In DNA form, the CDR3 reads TGTGCCAGCAGCGCAGACAGGGGGGCGGGGGACGAGCAGTACTTC. It codes for CASSADRGAGDEQYF.